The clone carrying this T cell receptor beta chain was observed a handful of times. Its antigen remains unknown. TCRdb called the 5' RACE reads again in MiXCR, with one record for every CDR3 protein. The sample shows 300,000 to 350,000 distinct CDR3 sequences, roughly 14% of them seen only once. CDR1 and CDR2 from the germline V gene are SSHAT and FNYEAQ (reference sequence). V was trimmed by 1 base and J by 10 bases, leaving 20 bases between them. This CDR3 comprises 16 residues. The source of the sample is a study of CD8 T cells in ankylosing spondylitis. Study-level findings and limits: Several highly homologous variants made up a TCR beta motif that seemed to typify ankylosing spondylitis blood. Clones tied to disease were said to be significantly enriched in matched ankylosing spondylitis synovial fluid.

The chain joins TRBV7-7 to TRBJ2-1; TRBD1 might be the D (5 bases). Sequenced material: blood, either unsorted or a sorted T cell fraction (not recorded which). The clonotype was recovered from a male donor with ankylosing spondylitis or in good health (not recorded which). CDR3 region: CASSLVPFLSAGEQFF. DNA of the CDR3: TGTGCCAGCAGCTTAGTGCCCTTCCTATCTGCAGGGGAGCAGTTCTTC.